This entry is about one T cell receptor (beta chain). This sample stems from a study of cytomegalovirus exposure and HLA in healthy donors. Looking at the study overall: The 100 million to 140 million unique TCR beta sequences, from roughly 170 million T cells, were found by an earlier analysis.

Per germline, CDR1 WSHSY and CDR2 SAAADI. This CDR3 contains 13 residues. V lost 5 bases, J lost 6 bases, and 4 bases stayed unmatched. The PCR ran on 60 Vbeta and 13 Jbeta primers. Some clones are missing from TCRdb's copy, which holds only in-frame ones; the method was immunoSEQ multiplex PCR. The data contain roughly 63,000 clones, 75% of them singletons. This receptor was taken from a woman aged 40 to 50 in good health and CMV-seropositive. This chain connects TRBV10-2 to TRBJ1-5; 7 nucleotides match TRBD1. The sample consisted of PBMCs. CDR3 in amino acids: CASSLGQAQPQHF. CDR3 DNA: TGCGCCAGCAGTCTAGGACAGGCTCAGCCCCAGCATTTT.